This record looks at one T cell receptor beta chain sequence and its context. The data originate from a study of OX40 agonist ivuxolimab in advanced cancers. The length of the CDR3 is 14 residues. The V gene end was trimmed by 3 bases and the J gene end by 1 base; junction bases not matched to a gene: 3. CDR1 and CDR2 from the germline V gene are SGHRS and YFSETQ. The method was immunoSEQ multiplex PCR; TCRdb's version includes in-frame clones alone and lacks a portion of them. This sample has some 69,000 clones, with approximately 91% found just once. The source was CD4+ or CD8+ T cells sorted from blood, collected in a trial of the OX40 agonist ivuxolimab. The rearrangement uses TRBV5-1 and TRBJ1-2; 7 bases agree with TRBD1. This TCR derives from an adult with an advanced solid tumor such as melanoma, head and neck, liver or kidney cancer. The CDR3 is CASSSGGHNYGYTF. As DNA, the CDR3 is TGCGCCAGCAGCTCAGGGGGGCATAACTATGGCTACACCTTC.